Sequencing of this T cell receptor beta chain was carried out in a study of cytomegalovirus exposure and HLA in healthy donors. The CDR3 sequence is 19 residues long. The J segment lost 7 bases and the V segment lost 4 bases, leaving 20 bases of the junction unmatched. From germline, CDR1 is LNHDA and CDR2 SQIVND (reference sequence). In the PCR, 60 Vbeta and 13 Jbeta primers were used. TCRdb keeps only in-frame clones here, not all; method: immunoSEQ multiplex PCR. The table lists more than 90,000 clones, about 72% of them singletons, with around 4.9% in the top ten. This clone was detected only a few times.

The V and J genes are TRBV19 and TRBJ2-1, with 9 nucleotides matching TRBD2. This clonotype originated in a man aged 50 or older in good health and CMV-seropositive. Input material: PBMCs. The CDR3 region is CASSKIPDSSGRRLNEQFF. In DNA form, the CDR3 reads TGTGCCAGTAGTAAAATCCCCGACTCGAGCGGGAGGCGGTTGAATGAGCAGTTCTTC. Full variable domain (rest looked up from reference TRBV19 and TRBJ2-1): DGGITQSPKYLFRKEGQNVTLSCEQNLNHDAMYWYRQDPGQGLRLIYYSQIVNDFQKGDIAEGYSVSREKKESFPLTVTSAQKNPTAFYLCASSKIPDSSGRRLNEQFFGPGTRLTVL.